These 3 T cell receptor beta chains share one sample of origin, sequenced in a study of control samples from healthy donors and cancer patients. TCRdb's table, derived via immunoSEQ multiplex PCR, lists solely in-frame clones and lacks some. Among approximately 130,000 clones listed, roughly 90% were seen once. Sequencing used blood. The source of these receptors is a man in his fifties in good health.

V is TRBV7-2 and J is TRBJ1-6, with D uncertain. Trimming removed 5 bases at V and 7 bases at J, with 9 bases between. This CDR3 is built from 13 residues. CDR1 and CDR2 (germline): SGHTA, FQGNSA. Written as DNA, the CDR3 is TGTGCCAGCAGCGTTGTGGGGAATTCACCCCTCCACTTT. Amino acid sequence: CASSVVGNSPLHF.

The chain joins TRBV29-1 to TRBJ1-5; D is unresolved. The CDR3 consists of 12 residues. Germline assignment: CDR1 SQVTM and CDR2 ANQGSEA. Trimming removed 4 bases from V and 4 bases from J, with 8 bases in between. CDR3 amino acids: CSVGSPNQPQHF. CDR3 nucleotides: TGCAGCGTTGGGTCCCCTAATCAGCCCCAGCATTTT.

This rearrangement joins TRBV19 to TRBJ2-2; perhaps D is TRBD1 or TRBD2 (5 bases each). V lost 5 bases, J lost 1 base, and 14 bases lay in between. This CDR3 spans 16 amino acids. Germline V gives CDR1 LNHDA, CDR2 SQIVND (reference sequence). DNA of the CDR3: TGTGCCAGTAGTCGCCAGGGAGAAGTGAACACCGGGGAGCTGTTTTTT. Its translation is CASSRQGEVNTGELFF. The variable domain in full, completed from reference TRBV19 and TRBJ2-2, reads DGGITQSPKYLFRKEGQNVTLSCEQNLNHDAMYWYRQDPGQGLRLIYYSQIVNDFQKGDIAEGYSVSREKKESFPLTVTSAQKNPTAFYLCASSRQGEVNTGELFFGEGSRLTVL.